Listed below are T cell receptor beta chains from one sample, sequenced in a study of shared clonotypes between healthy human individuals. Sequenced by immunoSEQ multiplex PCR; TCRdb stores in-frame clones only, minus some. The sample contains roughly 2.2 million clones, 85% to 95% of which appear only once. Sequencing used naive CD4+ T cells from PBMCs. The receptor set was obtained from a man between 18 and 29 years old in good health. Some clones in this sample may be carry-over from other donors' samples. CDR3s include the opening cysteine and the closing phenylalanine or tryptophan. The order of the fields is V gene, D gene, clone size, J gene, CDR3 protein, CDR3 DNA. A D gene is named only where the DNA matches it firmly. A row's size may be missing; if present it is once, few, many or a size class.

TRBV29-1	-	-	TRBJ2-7	CSVEDLWREQYF	TGCAGCGTTGAAGATCTGTGGCGGGAGCAGTACTTC
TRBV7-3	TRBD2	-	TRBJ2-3	CASTLGTSVSDTQYF	TGTGCCAGCACCCTCGGGACTAGCGTTTCGGATACGCAGTATTTT
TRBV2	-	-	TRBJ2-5	CASAQGQETQYF	TGTGCCAGCGCGCAGGGGCAAGAGACCCAGTACTTC
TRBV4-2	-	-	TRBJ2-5	CASSQDHAETQYF	TGTGCCAGCAGCCAAGATCATGCGGAGACCCAGTACTTC
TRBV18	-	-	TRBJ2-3	CASSPLSGLTDTQYF	TGTGCCAGCTCACCACTGTCAGGGCTCACAGATACGCAGTATTTT
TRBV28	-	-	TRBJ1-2	CASSPNFNYGYTF	TGTGCCAGCAGTCCCAATTTTAACTATGGCTACACCTTC
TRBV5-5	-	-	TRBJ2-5	CASSLGHSQETQYF	TGTGCCAGCAGCTTGGGACATTCTCAAGAGACCCAGTACTTC
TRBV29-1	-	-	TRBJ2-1	CSVEDRANEQFF	TGCAGCGTTGAAGACAGGGCGAATGAGCAGTTCTTC
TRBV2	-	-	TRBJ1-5	CASSGHNSNQPQHF	TGTGCCAGCAGTGGCCACAATAGCAATCAGCCCCAGCATTTT
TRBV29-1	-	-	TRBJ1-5	CSVSTGMGQPQHF	TGCAGCGTTTCCACAGGTATGGGTCAGCCCCAGCATTTT
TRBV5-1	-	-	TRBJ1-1	CASSPNTGTEAFF	TGCGCCAGCAGTCCTAATACAGGGACTGAAGCTTTCTTT
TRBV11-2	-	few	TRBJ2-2	CASSLTNTGELFF	TGTGCCAGCAGCTTAACGAACACCGGGGAGCTGTTTTTT
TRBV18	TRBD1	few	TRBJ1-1	CASSPPGTGGVNTEAFF	TGTGCCAGCTCACCACCGGGGACAGGGGGAGTGAACACTGAAGCTTTCTTT
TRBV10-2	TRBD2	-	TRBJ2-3	CASTSGRAVTDTQYF	TGCGCCAGCACTAGCGGGAGGGCCGTCACAGATACGCAGTATTTT
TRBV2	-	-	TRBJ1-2	CASSEERAGGYTF	TGTGCCAGCAGTGAAGAACGGGCAGGCGGCTACACCTTC
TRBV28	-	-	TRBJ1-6	CASSPGTFYSPNSPLHF	TGTGCCAGCAGTCCCGGGACTTTTTACAGCCCTAATTCACCCCTCCACTTT
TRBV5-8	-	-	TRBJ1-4	CASSLGAGRNEKLFF	TGTGCCAGCAGCTTGGGAGCAGGGAGGAATGAAAAACTGTTTTTT
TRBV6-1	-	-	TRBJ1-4	CASGQGYEKLFF	TGTGCCAGCGGCCAGGGGTACGAAAAACTGTTTTTT
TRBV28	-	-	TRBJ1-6	CASSSPAGRGSPLHF	TGTGCCAGCAGTTCCCCGGCGGGTAGAGGTTCACCCCTCCACTTT
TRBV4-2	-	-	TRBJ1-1	CASSQVHGGNTEAFF	TGTGCCAGCAGCCAGGTGCACGGGGGAAACACTGAAGCTTTCTTT
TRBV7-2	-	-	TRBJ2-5	CASSLVTWQNLQETQYF	TGTGCCAGCAGCTTAGTTACTTGGCAGAACCTTCAAGAGACCCAGTACTTC
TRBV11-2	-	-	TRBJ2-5	CASSFGMLTQYF	TGTGCCAGCAGCTTTGGGATGTTAACCCAGTACTTC
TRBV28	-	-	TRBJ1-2	CASSLSRGYGYTF	TGTGCCAGCAGTTTATCCCGGGGCTATGGCTACACCTTC
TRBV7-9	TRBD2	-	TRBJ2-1	CASSLAGGRGNEQFF	TGTGCCAGCAGCTTAGCAGGCGGGAGAGGGAATGAGCAGTTCTTC